The clone carrying this T cell receptor (beta chain) was picked up many times. Its antigen is not identified. Each cDNA held unique molecular identifiers, and template switching gave it a universal primer site. TCRdb passed the 5' RACE reads through MiXCR, listing each CDR3 protein once. The sample shows hundreds of thousands of distinct CDR3 sequences, approximately 6% of them seen only once. The data belong to a study of identical twins. The study, taken as a whole, reports: The study found that models underestimated out-of-frame TCR alpha sharing in monozygotic twins. Fewer insertions marked abundant cord blood beta clonotypes; young adult naive trended weakly, memory not at all.

The CDR3 covers 13 residues. Germline V lookup: CDR1 LNHNV, CDR2 YYDKDF (reference sequence). The germline V and J ends were trimmed by 0 bases and 5 bases, with 8 bases remaining between them. The sample comprised naive T cells sorted from blood. This receptor was obtained from a man aged 18 to 35 in good health. The gene calls are TRBV15 and TRBJ2-7; TRBD2 might be the D (5 bases). The CDR3: CATSRDIANEQYF. The CDR3 DNA reads TGTGCCACCAGCAGAGATATAGCGAACGAGCAGTACTTC.